This is a list of T cell receptor beta chains from one sample in a study of CD8 T cells in Susac syndrome. From the immunoSEQ multiplex PCR reads, TCRdb called clonotypes with MiXCR, one entry per CDR3 protein. The data hold 250,000 to 300,000 distinct CDR3 sequences, with around 89% observed a single time. What was sequenced was CD8+ T cells from PBMCs. All receptors come from a human donor with multiple sclerosis. Each CDR3 is given with its conserved first and last residue. D genes are given only for firm matches. Clone size is stated in some rows and not others, as once, few, many or a class when expanded.

.	.	TRBJ1-5	TRBV30	CAWSVRGQGNQPQHF	TGTGCCTGGAGTGTACGAGGGCAGGGAAATCAGCCCCAGCATTTT
once	.	TRBJ2-1	TRBV7-9	CASSLEGFNNEQFF	TGTGCCAGCAGCTTAGAGGGATTTAACAATGAGCAGTTCTTC
.	TRBD1	TRBJ2-7	TRBV27	CASSLTGGLSYEQYF	TGTGCCAGCAGCCTGACAGGGGGGTTATCCTACGAGCAGTACTTC
.	.	TRBJ2-7	TRBV4-1	CASSQGRGAGYEQYF	TGCGCCAGCAGCCAAGGTCGGGGGGCTGGCTACGAGCAGTACTTC
.	TRBD1	TRBJ2-2	TRBV28	CASIPTGRTGELFF	TGTGCCAGCATCCCGACAGGGCGGACCGGGGAGCTGTTTTTT
.	.	TRBJ2-1	TRBV29-1	CSILQTYDNEQFF	TGCAGCATCCTACAGACTTACGACAATGAGCAGTTCTTC
.	.	TRBJ2-3	TRBV7-9	CAVSDTQYF	TGTGCGGTTTCAGATACGCAGTATTTT
once	.	TRBJ2-7	TRBV6-5	CASSDQIWSYEQYF	TGTGCCAGCAGCGACCAGATCTGGTCCTACGAGCAGTACTTC
.	TRBD1	TRBJ1-2	TRBV14	CASRGTGLGYTF	TGTGCCAGCAGAGGGACAGGGCTTGGCTACACCTTC
few	TRBD1	TRBJ2-7	TRBV6-5	CASSYSVSRDSNYEQYF	TGTGCCAGCAGTTACTCCGTTAGTCGGGACAGTAACTACGAGCAGTACTTC
few	.	TRBJ2-1	TRBV7-3	CASSSLTGQGHNEQFF	TGTGCCAGCAGCTCCCTGACAGGCCAGGGGCACAATGAGCAGTTCTTC
once	TRBD2	TRBJ2-2	TRBV11-2	CASSPGLAFFAGELFF	TGTGCCAGCAGCCCTGGACTAGCTTTCTTCGCCGGGGAGCTGTTTTTT
.	.	TRBJ1-1	TRBV10-3	CAISEVNTEAFF	TGTGCCATCAGTGAGGTGAACACTGAAGCTTTCTTT
.	.	TRBJ2-3	TRBV27	CASNFRGQSTDTQYF	TGTGCCAGCAACTTCCGGGGGCAATCCACAGATACGCAGTATTTT
.	TRBD2	TRBJ2-7	TRBV4-3	CASSHRGKREGEQYF	TGCGCCAGCAGCCACCGCGGCAAGCGGGAAGGAGAGCAGTACTTC
.	TRBD2	TRBJ2-7	TRBV29-1	CSVVLAGGEQYF	TGCAGCGTTGTTCTAGCGGGAGGCGAGCAGTACTTC
.	.	TRBJ2-7	TRBV7-8	CASSLNRDTFSGEQYF	TGTGCCAGCAGCTTAAACCGGGACACCTTTTCGGGCGAGCAGTACTTC
.	.	TRBJ2-5	TRBV3-1	CASSQDPSTALESQYF	TGTGCCAGCAGCCAAGACCCCAGTACCGCCCTGGAGAGCCAGTACTTC
.	TRBD1	TRBJ2-7	TRBV12-3/TRBV12-4	CASSSPKQGKYEQYF	TGTGCCAGCAGTTCCCCCAAACAGGGGAAATACGAGCAGTACTTC
.	TRBD2	TRBJ2-7	TRBV15	CATSREQAGESYEQYF	TGTGCCACCAGCAGGGAGCAAGCGGGAGAGAGCTACGAGCAGTACTTC
.	.	TRBJ2-6	TRBV9	CASSGRLGNVLTF	TGTGCCAGCAGCGGCCGACTCGGGAACGTCCTGACTTTC
.	.	TRBJ2-5	TRBV28	CASSSSLEETQYF	TGTGCCAGCAGTTCCTCTCTGGAAGAGACCCAGTACTTC
.	TRBD1	TRBJ1-2	TRBV4-3	CASSSDRGGGYTF	TGCGCCAGCAGCTCCGACAGGGGAGGTGGCTACACCTTC
.	.	TRBJ2-5	TRBV20-1	CSARDFMSHMNVGTQYF	TGCAGTGCTAGAGACTTCATGAGCCACATGAACGTGGGGACCCAGTACTTC
.	.	TRBJ1-5	TRBV5-5	CASSFERNNQPQHF	TGTGCCAGCAGCTTCGAACGTAACAATCAGCCCCAGCATTTT
.	TRBD1	TRBJ2-7	TRBV7-3	CASSSTGSEQYF	TGTGCCAGCAGCTCGACAGGGTCCGAGCAGTACTTC
.	TRBD1	TRBJ2-3	TRBV6-5	CASSNPDRRTHTDTQYF	TGTGCCAGCAGTAACCCGGACAGGAGGACCCACACAGATACGCAGTATTTT
.	TRBD1	TRBJ1-4	TRBV23-1	CASSQSRGQGGPMDEKLFF	TGCGCCAGCAGTCAATCGAGGGGACAGGGGGGCCCAATGGATGAAAAACTGTTTTTT
.	.	TRBJ2-2	TRBV11-3	CASSAQGTGELFF	TGTGCCAGCAGCGCCCAGGGGACCGGGGAGCTGTTTTTT
.	.	TRBJ2-5	TRBV5-6	CASSFRSTGLEETQYF	TGTGCCAGCAGCTTCCGCTCGACAGGTTTAGAAGAGACCCAGTACTTC
.	.	TRBJ2-3	TRBV4-3	CASSQEDTQYF	TGCGCCAGCAGCCAAGAGGATACGCAGTATTTT
.	.	TRBJ1-5	TRBV6-2/TRBV6-3	CASSTTLIWGNQPQHF	TGTGCCAGCAGTACCACGCTGATTTGGGGGAATCAGCCCCAGCATTTT
.	TRBD2	TRBJ2-1	TRBV7-8	CASSSPGLAGLGEQFF	TGTGCCAGCAGCTCCCCGGGACTAGCGGGACTCGGTGAGCAGTTCTTC
.	TRBD2	TRBJ2-1	TRBV6-2/TRBV6-3	CASTGGNEQFF	TGTGCCAGCACCGGGGGGAATGAGCAGTTCTTC
once	.	TRBJ1-1	TRBV20-1	CSARDTRGNTEAFF	TGCAGTGCTAGGGACACGAGGGGAAACACTGAAGCTTTCTTT